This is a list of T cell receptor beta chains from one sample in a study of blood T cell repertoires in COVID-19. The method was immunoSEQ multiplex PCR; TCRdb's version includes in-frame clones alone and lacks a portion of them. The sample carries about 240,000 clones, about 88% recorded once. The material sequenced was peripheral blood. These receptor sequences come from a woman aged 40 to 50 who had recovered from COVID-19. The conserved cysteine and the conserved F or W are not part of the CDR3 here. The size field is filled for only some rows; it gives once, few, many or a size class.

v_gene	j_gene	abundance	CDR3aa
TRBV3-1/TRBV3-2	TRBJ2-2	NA	ASSQAQTRGTGELF
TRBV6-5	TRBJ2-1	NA	ASSYSAGETPQF
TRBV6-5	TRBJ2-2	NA	ASSHSGRGAGELF
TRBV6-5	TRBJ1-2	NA	ASRPGTGGYGYT
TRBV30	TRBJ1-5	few	AWSVQTGKNQPQH
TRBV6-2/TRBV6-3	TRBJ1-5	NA	ASSYWAGARTTHNQPQH
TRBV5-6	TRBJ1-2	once	ASSPSGEFYGYT
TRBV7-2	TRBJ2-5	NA	ASSPRGQETQY
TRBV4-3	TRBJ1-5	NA	ASSQGGTGAGQPQH
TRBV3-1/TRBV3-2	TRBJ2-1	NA	ASSRPGNEQF
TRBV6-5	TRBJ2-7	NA	ASSNQPSSYEQY
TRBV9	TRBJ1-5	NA	ASSGGGFGQPQH
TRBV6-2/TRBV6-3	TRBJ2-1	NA	ASTPPEGNEQF
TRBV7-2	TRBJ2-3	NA	ASGGQGILTDTQY
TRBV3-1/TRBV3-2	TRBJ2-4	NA	ASSQGTIAKNIQY
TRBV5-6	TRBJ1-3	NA	ASSEVPGNTIY
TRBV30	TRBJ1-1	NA	AWRGGGAPNTEAF
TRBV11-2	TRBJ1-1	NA	ASSPSAGPAF
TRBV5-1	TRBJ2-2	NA	ASTPSLRPGELF
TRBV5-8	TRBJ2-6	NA	ASSLGLLHSGANVLT
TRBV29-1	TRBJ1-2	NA	SVEWQGATTWGYT
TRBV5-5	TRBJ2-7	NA	ASSLEGGRGDEQY
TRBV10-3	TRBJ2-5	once	AISERVGGLGAETQY
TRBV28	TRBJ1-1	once	ASTPHSRSEAF
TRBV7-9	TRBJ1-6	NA	ASSQATGFVPNSPLH
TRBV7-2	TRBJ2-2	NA	ASSLRGHTTGELF
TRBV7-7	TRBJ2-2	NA	ASSPGAGTGELF
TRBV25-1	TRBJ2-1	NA	ASSDLAGYNEQF
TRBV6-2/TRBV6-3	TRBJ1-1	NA	ASSPIGQGAYTEAF
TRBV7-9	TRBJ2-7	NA	ASSPGTSGVGEQY
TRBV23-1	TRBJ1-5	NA	ASSRPDRAPNQPQH
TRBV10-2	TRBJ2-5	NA	ASSTLAAQETQY
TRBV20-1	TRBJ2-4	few	SATWGRIQY
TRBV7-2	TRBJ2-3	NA	ASSSFRDTQY
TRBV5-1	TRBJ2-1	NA	AGRREGSSYNEQF
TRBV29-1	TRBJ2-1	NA	SVETSSLRERQF
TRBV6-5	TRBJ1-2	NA	ASSYSGQGFGYT
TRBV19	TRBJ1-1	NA	ASSRPSSDRGTEAF
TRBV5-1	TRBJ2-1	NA	ASSLAAEASGSGNEQF
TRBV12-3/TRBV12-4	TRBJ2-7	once	ASSFTRTYEQY
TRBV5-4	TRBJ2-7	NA	ASSLDNYEQY